This section outlines one T cell receptor beta chain sequence together with its context. The target antigen is unknown. CDR1 SGHTA and CDR2 FQGNSA come from the germline V gene. V was cut by 1 base and J by 8 bases, with 17 bases left in between. The CDR3 consists of 15 residues. Assay: immunoSEQ multiplex PCR; the TCRdb copy retains only in-frame clones and omits some. The sample consists of almost 30,000 clones, approximately 76% of them appearing once. Unexposed donor CD4+ T cells date from about 2011-2018, before the COVID-19 pandemic. Isolation of CD4+ T cells took place after about 9 days in culture. These data belong to a study of CD4 T cells in relation to SARS-CoV-2 and coronaviruses.

Sample: CD4+ T cells from PBMCs, cultured in vitro. This chain connects TRBV7-2 to TRBJ1-2; possible D gene TRBD1, 5 bases. This TCR came from a human donor in good health. CDR3 sequence: CASSLEVTNRGGYTF. The CDR3 DNA reads as TGTGCCAGCAGCTTAGAGGTCACCAATCGGGGCGGCTACACCTTC.